This T cell receptor beta chain was recorded in a study of T cells after yellow fever vaccination. CDR3 length equals 13 residues. V was trimmed by 7 bases and J by 4 bases, leaving 10 bases between them. Germline V lookup: CDR1 MNHNS, CDR2 SASEGT. A remark on this clonotype: Its antigen is not known.

Points from the study as a whole: Contaminants from the bulk population, in the form of abundant clonotypes, could be found in FACS-sorted repertoires. A large majority of primary-vaccination clones showed up again after the booster (under 98% CD4, around 90% CD8).

One entry per CDR3 protein results from TCRdb running MiXCR on the 5' RACE reads. Altogether approximately 550,000 distinct CDR3 sequences are present, about 19% being singletons, with the ten largest covering approximately 14%. The sample in question was PBMCs, obtained 15 days after the yellow fever booster vaccination. This TCR came from a man between 25 and 39 years old who received the YFV17D yellow fever vaccine. The genes are TRBV6-1 and TRBJ1-4; D may be TRBD1 (5 bases). This chain's CDR3 is CASIRTFNEKLFF. The CDR3 DNA is TGTGCCAGCATTCGGACATTTAATGAAAAACTGTTTTTT.